The rows below give T cell receptor beta chains drawn from one sample of a study of blood T cell repertoires in COVID-19. Using immunoSEQ multiplex PCR, the repertoire was profiled, and TCRdb retains in-frame clones only, with some absent. The sample consists of 45,000 to 65,000 clones, roughly four fifths of them appearing once. The specimen was peripheral blood. These receptors all stem from a woman aged 55-75 years with acute or convalescent COVID-19. CDR3s include the opening cysteine and the closing phenylalanine or tryptophan. The order of the fields is CDR3 DNA, CDR3 protein, J gene, clone size, CDR3 length, D gene, V gene. The D gene is left open where the match is weak. Only part of the rows carry a size: once, few, many, or a class if the clone is expanded.

TGTGCCTGGAGTGTACTAGGGAACACTGAAGCTTTCTTT CAWSVLGNTEAFF TRBJ1-1 once 13 - TRBV30
TGCGCCAGCAGCTCTCTCACAGGGGGCGCCGGGGCCAACGTCCTGACTTTC CASSSLTGGAGANVLTF TRBJ2-6 - 17 TRBD1 TRBV5-1
TGTGCCAGGCGGAACGGCGGGGCCCACCGGGGGTACTTC CARRNGGAHRGYF TRBJ2-5 - 13 - TRBV14
TGTGCCAGCAGCCGGACAGGGGTCCCCCTCTACGAGCAGTACTTC CASSRTGVPLYEQYF TRBJ2-7 - 15 TRBD1 TRBV6-5
TGTGCCACCAGTGATTGGGGACAGGGTTCCTACGAGCAGTACTTC CATSDWGQGSYEQYF TRBJ2-7 - 15 TRBD1 TRBV24-1
TGCGCCAGCAGCTTGGTTGCCCCAGAACCTGAAGCTTTCTTT CASSLVAPEPEAFF TRBJ1-1 - 14 - TRBV5-1
TGCGCCAGCAATGTGGGGGCTCTCAGCAATCAGCCCCAGCATTTT CASNVGALSNQPQHF TRBJ1-5 - 15 - TRBV10-2
TGTGCCAGCAGCAAGGACTCCGGGCTGGGGTACGAGCAGTACTTC CASSKDSGLGYEQYF TRBJ2-7 - 15 - TRBV5-5
TGTGCCAGCAGCTTGCTCGCGACTTTTTACAATGAGCAGTTCTTC CASSLLATFYNEQFF TRBJ2-1 - 15 - TRBV5-5
TGTGCCAGCAGGGGTGGGCTTGGCACAGATACGCAGTATTTT CASRGGLGTDTQYF TRBJ2-3 - 14 - TRBV7-9
TGTGCCAGCAGCTTTATAGGGGCCGAAAAACTGTTTTTT CASSFIGAEKLFF TRBJ1-4 - 13 - TRBV12-1
TGTGCCAGTACTCCCGGCGGTCTAGCTGGCTCCTACAATGAGCAGTTCTTC CASTPGGLAGSYNEQFF TRBJ2-1 once 17 - TRBV19
TGTGCCAGCAGCTGGTACAGGAGGGCGGGGGAGACCCAGTACTTC CASSWYRRAGETQYF TRBJ2-5 - 15 - TRBV5-6
TGTGCCTCCAGTCCGGGACTCGAAGCTTTCTTT CASSPGLEAFF TRBJ1-1 - 11 - TRBV19
TGTGCCATCAGGGCGACAGGGAACACCGGGGAGCTGTTTTTT CAIRATGNTGELFF TRBJ2-2 - 14 - TRBV10-3
TGTGCCAGTAGTTACCAGGGGGGTTTTGGAAACACCATATATTTT CASSYQGGFGNTIYF TRBJ1-3 once 15 TRBD1 TRBV19
TGTGCCAGCAGCCGGGGACTAGCGGGGGGCACAGATACGCAGTATTTT CASSRGLAGGTDTQYF TRBJ2-3 - 16 TRBD2 TRBV5-6
TGTGCCAGCAGCTTGGACACCAACTACGAGCAGTACTTC CASSLDTNYEQYF TRBJ2-7 few 13 - TRBV12-3/TRBV12-4
TGTGCCAGCAGCTTAAATGGACTAGCGGGGCATGAGCAGTTCTTC CASSLNGLAGHEQFF TRBJ2-1 - 15 TRBD2 TRBV11-3
TGTGCCAGCAGCCTCCTCGGGGGCAGGGGGAGTAAGGGCTACACCTTC CASSLLGGRGSKGYTF TRBJ1-2 - 16 TRBD1 TRBV28
TGTGCCAGCAGTGACCCGGGACAGCCTACGGCGTACTTC CASSDPGQPTAYF TRBJ2-7 few 13 TRBD1 TRBV25-1
TGTGCCACCAGTGATCCGACTAGCGGGAGTATGTATGAGCAGTTCTTC CATSDPTSGSMYEQFF TRBJ2-1 - 16 TRBD2 TRBV24-1
TGTGCCAGCAGTTTAAGACCCCCTCGGGGGAGAAGCGACACTGAAGCTTTCTTT CASSLRPPRGRSDTEAFF TRBJ1-1 - 18 - TRBV27